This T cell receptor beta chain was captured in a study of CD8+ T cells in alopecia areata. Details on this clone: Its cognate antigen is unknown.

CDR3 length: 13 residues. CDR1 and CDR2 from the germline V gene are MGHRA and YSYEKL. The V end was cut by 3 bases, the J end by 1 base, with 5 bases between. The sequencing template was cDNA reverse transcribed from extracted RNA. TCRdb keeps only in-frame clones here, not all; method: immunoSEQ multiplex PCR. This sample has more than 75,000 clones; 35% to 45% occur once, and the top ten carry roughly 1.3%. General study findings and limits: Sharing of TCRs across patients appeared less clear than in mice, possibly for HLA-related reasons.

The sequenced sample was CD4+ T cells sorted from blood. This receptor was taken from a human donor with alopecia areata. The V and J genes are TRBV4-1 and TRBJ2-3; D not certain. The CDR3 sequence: CASSQYRTDTQYF. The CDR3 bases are TGCGCCAGCAGCCAGTATCGCACAGATACGCAGTATTTT.